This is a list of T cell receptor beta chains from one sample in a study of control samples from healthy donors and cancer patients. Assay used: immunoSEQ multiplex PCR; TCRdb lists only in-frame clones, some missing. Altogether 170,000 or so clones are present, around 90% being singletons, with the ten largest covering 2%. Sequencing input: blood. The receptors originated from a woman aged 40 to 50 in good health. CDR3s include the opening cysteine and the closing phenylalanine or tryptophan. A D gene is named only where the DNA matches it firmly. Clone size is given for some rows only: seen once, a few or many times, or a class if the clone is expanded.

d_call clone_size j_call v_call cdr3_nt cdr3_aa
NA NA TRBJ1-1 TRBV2 TGTGCCTCACGGACAGATTTAGGGACTGAAGCTTTCTTT CASRTDLGTEAFF
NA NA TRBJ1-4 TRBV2 TGTGCCAGCGGGCAGGTCGTCGAAAAACTGTTTTTT CASGQVVEKLFF
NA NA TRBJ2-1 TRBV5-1 TGCGCCAGCAGCCTCAACAATGAGCAGTTCTTC CASSLNNEQFF
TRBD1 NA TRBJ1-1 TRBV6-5 TGTGCCAGCAGTTACTCGACAGGGGGGTACACTGAAGCTTTCTTT CASSYSTGGYTEAFF
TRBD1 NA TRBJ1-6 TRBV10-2 TGCGCCAGCAGTGAATTTGACAGGGGCCCGGGGAATTCACCCCTCCACTTT CASSEFDRGPGNSPLHF
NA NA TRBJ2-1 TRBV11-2 TGTGCCAGCAGCCCGCATGGAACGTTAACCTACAATGAGCAGTTCTTC CASSPHGTLTYNEQFF
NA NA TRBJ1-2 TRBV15 TGTGCCACCAGCCCCTTATTCGGGCCCGATTATGGCTACACCTTC CATSPLFGPDYGYTF
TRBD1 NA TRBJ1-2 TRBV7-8 TGTGCCAGCAGCCTCGGGACAGGGACAAACTATGGCTACACCTTC CASSLGTGTNYGYTF
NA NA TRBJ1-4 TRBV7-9 TGTGCCAGCAGCCGAGGGTCTTTTTTAACTAATGAAAAACTGTTTTTT CASSRGSFLTNEKLFF
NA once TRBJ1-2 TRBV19 TGTGCCAGTAGTCGGGACAAGTACTATGGCTACACCTTC CASSRDKYYGYTF
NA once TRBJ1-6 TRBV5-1 TGCGCCAGCAGCTTCGGACAGTTGCCTTCACCCCTCCACTTT CASSFGQLPSPLHF
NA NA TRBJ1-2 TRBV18 TGTGCCAGCTCACCACAGGACAGTCCCTTGGGCTACACCTTC CASSPQDSPLGYTF
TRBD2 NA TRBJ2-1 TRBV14 TGTGCCAGCAGCCCCTTCCGGGGGGTAGGGGAGCAGTTCTTC CASSPFRGVGEQFF
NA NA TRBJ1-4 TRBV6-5 TGTGCCACGAAAAGGGGGGGCGCGGAAGTACTGTTTTTT CATKRGGAEVLFF
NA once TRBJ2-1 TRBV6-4 TGTGCCAGCAGTGACAGCCCAGGGTTCGGCAATGAGCAGTTCTTC CASSDSPGFGNEQFF
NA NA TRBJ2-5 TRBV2 TGTGCCAGCAGTGAAGACGGGCAAGAGACCCAGTACTTC CASSEDGQETQYF
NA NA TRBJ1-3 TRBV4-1 TGCGCCAGCAGCGCCCGACCGATCTCTGGAAACACCATATATTTT CASSARPISGNTIYF
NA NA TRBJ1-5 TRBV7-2 TGTGCCAGCAGCTTAGAGGGGAGCAATCAGCCCCAGCATTTT CASSLEGSNQPQHF
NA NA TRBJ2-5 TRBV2 TGTGCCAGCAGTGATAGGACAGAACAAGAGACCCAGTACTTC CASSDRTEQETQYF
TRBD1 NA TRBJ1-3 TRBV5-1 TGCGCCAGCAGCCTGGACAGGGCTGAGGGAAACACCATATATTTT CASSLDRAEGNTIYF
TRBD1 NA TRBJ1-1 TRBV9 TGTGCCAGCAGCGCCTACAGGGGAGGAGGTGAAGCTTTCTTT CASSAYRGGGEAFF
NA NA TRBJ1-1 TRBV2 TGTGCCAGCAGTGGATTGAGGGGCACTGAAGCTTTCTTT CASSGLRGTEAFF
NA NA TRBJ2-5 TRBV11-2 TGTGCCAGCAGCCAAATGATTGGGACCCAGTACTTC CASSQMIGTQYF
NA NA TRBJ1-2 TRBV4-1 TGCGCCAGCTCCCAAGGGGTGCTAGGCTATGGCTACACCTTC CASSQGVLGYGYTF
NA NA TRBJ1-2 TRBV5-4 TGTGCCAGCAGCTTAGGCGACTATGGCTACACCTTC CASSLGDYGYTF
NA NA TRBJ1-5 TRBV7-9 TGTGCCAGCAGCGACGACCCGTTTAGCAATCAGCCCCAGCATTTT CASSDDPFSNQPQHF
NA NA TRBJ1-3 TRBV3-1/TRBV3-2 TGTGCCAGCAGCCAAGATTGGGCAAACACCATATATTTT CASSQDWANTIYF
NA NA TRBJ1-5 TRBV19 TGTGCCAGTAGTATAGTCGGATCGAACAATCAGCCCCAGCATTTT CASSIVGSNNQPQHF
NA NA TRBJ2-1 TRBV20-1 TGCAGTGCTGGCTCCTACAATGAGCAGTTCTTC CSAGSYNEQFF
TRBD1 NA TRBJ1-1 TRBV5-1 TGCGCCAGCAGCTCACAGGACAGGCTAACGACTGAAGCTTTCTTT CASSSQDRLTTEAFF
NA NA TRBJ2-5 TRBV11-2 TGTGCCAGCAGCTTAGATCCCCAAGAGACCCAGTACTTC CASSLDPQETQYF
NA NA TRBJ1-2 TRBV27 TGTGCCAGCAGTCCGGCCTCGACGCCTGGCTACACCTTC CASSPASTPGYTF
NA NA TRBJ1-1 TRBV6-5 TGTGCCAGCAGCTTGGACAGGAACACTGAAGCTTTCTTT CASSLDRNTEAFF
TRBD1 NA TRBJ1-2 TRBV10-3 TGTGCCATCAGACGGGACAGCCAGGCCTATGGCTACACCTTC CAIRRDSQAYGYTF
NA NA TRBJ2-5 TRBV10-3 TGTGCCACCCGAGGGGGTCAAGAGACCCAGTACTTC CATRGGQETQYF
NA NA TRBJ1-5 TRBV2 TGTGCCAGCAGTGGGACCGGGGGTAGTCAGCCCCAGCATTTT CASSGTGGSQPQHF